These 6 T cell receptor beta chains originate from one sample sequenced in a study of beta chain features in type 1 diabetes. The whole isolated RNA underwent reverse transcription, so sequencing captured expressed TCRB transcripts. Produced via immunoSEQ multiplex PCR; TCRdb's table is partial and in-frame only. The sample records about 360,000 clones, around an eighth being singletons. The material sequenced was naive CD4+ T cells from blood. These receptors were taken from a man younger than 30 in good health.

The chain combines TRBV7-2 with TRBJ2-5; no firm D call. The CDR3 has 13 amino acids. In germline, CDR1 is SGHTA, CDR2 FQGNSA. Trimming took off 8 bases at V and 5 bases at J, with 15 bases between the two ends. In DNA, the CDR3 is TGTGCCAGCCTACCCCGGGTGGAGGAGACCCAGTACTTC. It yields the protein CASLPRVEETQYF.

This clone was found a few times. The genes are TRBV30 and TRBJ1-4; TRBD1 aligns across 7 bases. V shed 5 bases and J 3 bases; nucleotides not matched to a gene: 0. The CDR3 extends over 12 amino acids. Per germline, CDR1 GTSNPN and CDR2 SVGIG (reference sequence). This chain's CDR3 is CAWGTANEKLFF. In DNA, the CDR3 is TGTGCCTGGGGGACAGCTAATGAAAAACTGTTTTTT.

CDR3 sequence: CASSLAGMGSPLHF. DNA for the CDR3: TGCGCCAGCAGCTTGGCGGGGATGGGTTCACCCCTCCACTTT. V gene TRBV5-1 combines with J gene TRBJ1-6; D not resolved. In germline, CDR1 is SGHRS, CDR2 YFSETQ. The CDR3 covers 14 residues. V dropped 0 bases and J dropped 9 bases, with 10 bases sitting between them.

This clone has more than one count but fewer than ten. The V call is TRBV9, the J call TRBJ2-1; weak D call: TRBD1 (6 bases). Germline-derived CDR1 and CDR2 are SGDLS and YYNGEE. V lost 4 bases and J lost 2, with 10 bases in between. CDR3 length: 14 amino acids. This CDR3 reads CASSPRTAYNEQFF. DNA of the CDR3: TGTGCCAGCAGCCCACGGACAGCCTACAATGAGCAGTTCTTC.

The chain is built from TRBV5-1 and TRBJ1-5; 7 nucleotides match TRBD1. The V and J ends lost 1 base and 0 bases, in that order; junction bases with no gene match: 1. Germline V gene lookup returns CDR1 SGHRS and CDR2 YFSETQ. This CDR3 is 15 amino acids long. As DNA, the CDR3 is TGCGCCAGCAGCTTGACAGGGGATAGCAATCAGCCCCAGCATTTT. Protein product: CASSLTGDSNQPQHF.

The chain links TRBV4-3 to TRBJ2-5, with D possibly matching TRBD1 (5 bases). Between the trimmed V and J ends, which lost 0 bases and 5 bases, there was a span of 16 bases. The germline gives CDR1 LGHNA, CDR2 YSLEER. The CDR3 sequence is 16 residues long. CDR3 sequence: CASSQDRSSGPETQYF. Here the CDR3 DNA reads TGCGCCAGCAGCCAAGATAGGTCATCAGGGCCGGAGACCCAGTACTTC.